This TCR beta chain was recorded in a study of PD-1 blockade in classical Hodgkin lymphoma. Study results and limitations: TCR diversity rose significantly by C4D1 in CD4+ but not CD8+ cells.

The CDR3 loop spans 13 amino acids. Germline CDR1 is MDHEN and CDR2 is SYDVKM. The V and J ends lost 7 bases and 3 bases, in that order; junction bases with no gene match: 3. Comment on this clone: Its antigen is not known.

Each patient relapsed following autologous stem cell transplantation, and prior brentuximab vedotin exposure differed. Sequencing was performed with immunoSEQ multiplex PCR; in TCRdb, only in-frame clones are kept and a portion is missing. The sample carries tens of thousands of clones, around 80% recorded once. The gene calls are TRBV28 and TRBJ1-5; TRBD1 matches 7 bases. This receptor was obtained from a human donor with classical Hodgkin lymphoma. The specimen was peripheral blood mononuclear cells (PBMCs), collected before the second cycle of nivolumab. The CDR3 spells CASTGQDNQPQHF. CDR3 nucleotides: TGTGCCAGCACTGGACAGGACAATCAGCCCCAGCATTTT. Variable domain in full (rest from reference TRBV28 and TRBJ1-5): DVKVTQSSRYLVKRTGEKVFLECVQDMDHENMFWYRQDPGLGLRLIYFSYDVKMKEKGDIPEGYSVSREKKERFSLILESASTNQTSMYLCASTGQDNQPQHFGDGTRLSIL.